These 9 T cell receptor beta chains originate from one sample sequenced in a study of CD8+CD57+ T cells in acquired aplastic anemia. All sequencing subjects had displayed CD8+CD57+ cell expansion on flow cytometry. It was genomic DNA that served as the template for profiling TCR beta VDJ and CDR3. TCRdb re-derived calls from the reads in MiXCR, one entry per CDR3 protein. Here the sample spans approximately 300,000 distinct CDR3 sequences, roughly 59% being singletons. Sequencing used sorted CD4+, CD8+, or CD8+CD57+ T cells (not recorded which) from PBMCs. The receptors derive from a human donor with aplastic anemia.

This clonotype is a singleton in its sample. V is TRBV10-1 and J is TRBJ2-1; TRBD2 might be the D (6 bases). V was cut by 4 bases and J by 10 bases, with 11 bases left in between. Germline V gene data show CDR1 as WNHNN and CDR2 as SYGVQD (reference sequence). This CDR3 region has 12 residues. CDR3 residues: CASSGRAGEQFF. The CDR3 nucleotides are TGCGCCAGCAGTGGTCGGGCGGGGGAGCAGTTCTTC.

This clonotype appeared many times. The chain joins TRBV20-1 to TRBJ1-1; D call uncertain. V was trimmed by 0 bases and J by 7 bases, leaving 12 bases between them. CDR3 length: 13 amino acids. Germline V CDR1 and CDR2: DFQATT, SNEGSKA (reference sequence). The CDR3 is CSARDGGRGEAFF. The CDR3 nucleotides are TGCAGTGCTAGAGATGGAGGGCGAGGTGAAGCTTTCTTT.

The sample holds many counts of this clonotype. This chain uses TRBV5-1 with TRBJ2-7; 8 nucleotides agree with TRBD1. V trimming: 4 bases; J trimming: 5 bases; junction bases outside the gene matches: 8. Germline V gene data show CDR1 as SGHRS and CDR2 as YFSETQ. CDR3 length equals 14 residues. The CDR3 sequence is CASSRVGQGDEQYF. As DNA, the CDR3 is TGCGCCAGCAGCCGGGTAGGACAGGGTGACGAGCAGTACTTC.

The V call is TRBV29-1, the J call TRBJ2-1; no reliable D call. Trimming removed 2 bases at V and 2 bases at J, with 4 bases between. Germline CDR1 is SQVTM and CDR2 is ANQGSEA. The CDR3 contains 12 residues. This chain's CDR3 is CSVEFTYNEQFF. The CDR3 DNA is TGCAGCGTTGAATTCACCTACAATGAGCAGTTCTTC.

The chain combines TRBV5-1 with TRBJ2-1, with D perhaps TRBD1 (6 bases). V lost 4 bases, J lost 10 bases, and 21 bases lay in between. From germline, CDR1 is SGHRS and CDR2 YFSETQ. CDR3 length: 15 residues. The CDR3 reads CASSPNGGLTGEQFF. The CDR3 DNA follows: TGCGCCAGCAGCCCGAATGGGGGCCTAACCGGGGAGCAGTTCTTC.

This chain uses TRBV5-1 with TRBJ2-6; D might be TRBD1 (6 bases). V was shortened by 4 bases and J by 4 bases, with 15 bases between the two germline ends. CDR1 and CDR2 (germline): SGHRS, YFSETQ. The CDR3 spans 16 residues. The CDR3 here is CASSPIPGDGANVLTF. CDR3 sequence (DNA): TGCGCCAGCAGCCCTATACCAGGGGACGGGGCCAACGTCCTGACTTTC.

The table lists this clonotype with a few counts. This rearrangement joins TRBV24-1 to TRBJ2-7; D might be TRBD1 (6 bases). CDR1 is KGHDR and CDR2 is SFDVKD in the germline V gene. The length of the CDR3 is 12 residues. V lost 7 bases and J lost 4, with 10 bases in between. CDR3 coding DNA: TGTGCCACCAGCCCGACAGGTTACGAGCAGTACTTC. It translates to CATSPTGYEQYF.

The chain links TRBV7-2 to TRBJ2-7, with D uncertain. Germline CDR1 reads SGHTA; CDR2 reads FQGNSA. The CDR3 has 14 amino acids. V gave up 4 bases and J gave up 0 bases, with 10 bases separating them. CDR3 protein: CASSSPLSSYEQYF. CDR3 bases: TGTGCCAGCAGCTCTCCCCTCAGCTCCTACGAGCAGTACTTC.

The rearrangement joins TRBV11-2 to TRBJ2-5, with 15 bases fitting TRBD2. The J call may not be correct, given that the DNA end is closer to TRBJ2-7. This CDR3 is 22 amino acids long. Germline V gene lookup returns CDR1 SGHAT and CDR2 FQNNGV. As DNA, the CDR3 is TGTGCCAGCAGCTCCCTGGGACTAGCGGGGGGCCTACTCGTCCCTGGCCACCACGAGCAGTACTTC. It codes for CASSSLGLAGGLLVPGHHEQYF.